The 14 T cell receptor beta chains below all came from one sample that was sequenced in a study of CXCR3-negative and CXCR3-positive naive CD8 T cells. The authors made the TRB cDNA libraries by 5' RACE using UMI labels. From its re-call of the 5' RACE reads, TCRdb lists each CDR3 protein once, without DNA. The sample yields around 120,000 distinct CDR3 sequences, of which the top ten take up roughly 0.62%. These receptors have no identified antigens. Points from the study as a whole: Hydrophobicity of TRB CDR3s was greater in CXCR3-positive naive cells than in CXCR3-negative naive cells.

The sample comprised naive CXCR3+ CD8+ T cells from blood. The sample's subset: CD45RO-CCR7+CD27+CD95- naive CD8+ T cells expressing CXCR3 (TNR3+). Receptors originate from a human donor in good health. Some clones in this sample may be carry-over from other donors' samples.

The rearrangement joins TRBV7-3 to TRBJ1-5; there is no DNA to check the TCRdb D call of TRBD1. Germline V gives CDR1 SGHTA, CDR2 FQGTGA. The CDR3 extends over 20 amino acids. CDR3 sequence reads: CASSSRDRNDIGNSNQPQHF.

This chain joins TRBV5-5 and TRBJ1-2; as DNA is missing, the TRBD1 call by TCRdb cannot be tested. The CDR3 contains 14 residues. The germline gives CDR1 SGHKS, CDR2 YYEKEE (reference sequence). The CDR3 loop reads CASSWDRGSYGYTF.

This chain links TRBV27 with TRBJ1-2; TCRdb's D gene call, TRBD1, goes unchecked for lack of DNA. The CDR3 has 16 amino acids. Germline-derived CDR1 and CDR2 are MNHEY and SMNVEV (reference sequence). The CDR3 sequence: CASSLSISPGSYGYTF.

This rearrangement joins TRBV20-1 to TRBJ1-2. Per the germline V gene, CDR1 is DFQATT and CDR2 is SNEGSKA (reference sequence). CDR3 length: 11 amino acids. The CDR3 spells CSARRKDGYTF.

The chain combines TRBV27 with TRBJ1-2; TCRdb calls TRBD1, which cannot be checked without DNA. Germline CDR1 is MNHEY and CDR2 is SMNVEV (reference sequence). This CDR3 is 16 amino acids long. CDR3 sequence: CASSLSTGTLPYGYTF.

The V and J genes are TRBV29-1 and TRBJ2-3; checking the TCRdb D call of TRBD2 is not possible without DNA. CDR1 is SQVTM and CDR2 is ANQGSEA in the germline V gene. This CDR3 comprises 18 residues. The CDR3: CSVEEMAGALFGTDTQYF.

The J gene is TRBJ1-1, the V gene TRBV4-1. Per germline, CDR1 MGHRA and CDR2 YSYEKL. This CDR3 region has 13 residues. The CDR3 is CASSQVHVAEAFF.

The chain couples TRBV29-1 to TRBJ1-1. The length of the CDR3 is 13 residues. Germline values: CDR1 SQVTM, CDR2 ANQGSEA. This CDR3 reads CSVEEGNGQRAFF. Supplemented by reference TRBV29-1 and TRBJ1-1, the full variable domain reads SAVISQKPSRDICQRGTSLTIQCQVDSQVTMMFWYRQQPGQSLTLIATANQGSEATYESGFVIDKFPISRPNLTFSTLTVSNMSPEDSSIYLCSVEEGNGQRAFFGQGTRLTVV.

The gene calls are TRBV7-9 and TRBJ1-2. Germline V gene sequence: CDR1 SEHNR, CDR2 FQNEAQ (reference sequence). The CDR3 totals 15 residues. The CDR3 spells CASSLWADIHYGYTF.

The chain is built from TRBV11-2 and TRBJ2-5; the TRBD2 assignment by TCRdb is unverifiable without DNA. The CDR3 has 12 amino acids. Germline V CDR1 and CDR2: SGHAT, FQNNGV. The chain's CDR3 is CATSGDQATQYF. Full variable domain (missing parts from reference TRBV11-2 and TRBJ2-5): EAGVAQSPRYKIIEKRQSVAFWCNPISGHATLYWYQQILGQGPKLLIQFQNNGVVDDSQLPKDRFSAERLKGVDSTLKIQPAKLEDSAVYLCATSGDQATQYFGPGTRLLVL.

The V call is TRBV7-9, the J call TRBJ1-1; TCRdb picks TRBD1, but there is no DNA to check that call. Germline lookup yields CDR1 SEHNR and CDR2 FQNEAQ (reference sequence). This CDR3 has 14 residues. This chain's CDR3 is CASSFPTGSAEAFF.

This sequence joins TRBV6-5 and TRBJ2-2; TCRdb's assignment of TRBD1 cannot be checked, as there is no DNA. The CDR3 consists of 16 residues. Germline loops: CDR1 MNHEY, CDR2 SVGAGI. CDR3 in amino acids: CASSPRNRLNTGELFF.

The chain couples TRBV4-1 to TRBJ2-5. The CDR3 extends over 14 amino acids. Germline V gene sequence: CDR1 MGHRA, CDR2 YSYEKL. The chain's CDR3 is CASSQIGNQETQYF.

The chain employs TRBV6-2 or TRBV6-3 and TRBJ2-7; TCRdb picks TRBD1, but there is no DNA to check that call. CDR1 and CDR2 from the germline V gene are MNHEY and SVGEGT. The CDR3 runs to 14 residues. This CDR3 reads CASSGPGRLYEQYF.